The 19 T cell receptor beta chains given below trace back to one sample, sequenced in a study of cytomegalovirus exposure and HLA in healthy donors. It was with 60 Vbeta and 13 Jbeta primers that the PCR ran. Data came from immunoSEQ multiplex PCR; TCRdb stores just in-frame clones and leaves some out. This sample has under 200,000 clones, with 75% to 85% found just once. Source material: PBMCs. The receptors here all came from a woman under 30 in good health and CMV-seronegative.

The gene calls are TRBV18 and TRBJ2-3; D perhaps matches TRBD2 (6 bases). Germline V gene lookup returns CDR1 KGHSH and CDR2 LQKENI. The germline V and J ends were trimmed by 4 bases and 1 base, with 9 bases remaining between them. This CDR3 has 14 residues. The CDR3 bases are TGTGCCAGCTCACGTTCTAGCGGCACAGATACGCAGTATTTT. This encodes CASSRSSGTDTQYF. Filled out from reference TRBV18 and TRBJ2-3, the complete variable domain reads NAGVMQNPRHLVRRRGQEARLRCSPMKGHSHVYWYRQLPEEGLKFMVYLQKENIIDESGMPKERFSAEFPKEGPSILRIQQVVRGDSAAYFCASSRSSGTDTQYFGPGTRLTVL.

J is TRBJ2-7 and V is TRBV28, with 8 bases fitting TRBD2. The CDR3 is 14 amino acids. V lost 6 bases and J lost 6; bases outside the gene matches: 10. From germline, CDR1 is MDHEN and CDR2 SYDVKM. CDR3 nucleotide sequence: TGTGCCAGCAGGCCTACTAGCGGAAAGGCCGAGCAGTACTTC. Protein: CASRPTSGKAEQYF.

This clone showed up just once. The rearrangement links TRBV6-1 to TRBJ2-5; TRBD2 aligns across 10 bases. This CDR3 is 15 amino acids long. In germline, CDR1 is MNHNS, CDR2 SASEGT. J gave up 2 bases and V 5 bases, and 5 bases lay outside the gene matches. The CDR3 sequence: CASSPILAGQETQYF. DNA of the CDR3: TGTGCCAGCAGTCCTATACTAGCGGGGCAAGAGACCCAGTACTTC.

The V call is TRBV6-5, the J call TRBJ2-2, with 9 bases that match TRBD2. Germline V lookup: CDR1 MNHEY, CDR2 SVGAGI. V lost 5 bases to trimming and J lost 4 bases; unmatched junction nucleotides: 5. CDR3 length equals 15 residues. CDR3 protein: CASSGTSSITGELFF. DNA of the CDR3: TGTGCCAGCAGTGGGACTAGCAGTATCACCGGGGAGCTGTTTTTT.

V and J are TRBV7-2 and TRBJ1-1, with D possibly TRBD1 on 5 matching bases. CDR3 size: 14 residues. Trimming cost V 4 bases and J 3 bases, with 12 bases left between them. Germline V gene lookup returns CDR1 SGHTA and CDR2 FQGNSA. Here the CDR3 DNA reads TGTGCCAGCAGCTCCGGGACTGCCTACACTGAAGCTTTCTTT. Protein product: CASSSGTAYTEAFF.

The V and J genes are TRBV9 and TRBJ1-2; D gene uncertain. The CDR3 is 11 amino acids. Trimming stripped 7 bases from V and 0 bases from J, with 4 bases between. CDR1 and CDR2 (germline): SGDLS, YYNGEE. CDR3 bases: TGTGCCAGCTCCGCTAACTATGGCTACACCTTC. Encoded protein: CASSANYGYTF.

Points on this clone: The sample carries other DNA sequences with the same CDR3. This chain uses TRBV18 with TRBJ2-5; unclear D gene. V was cut by 3 bases and J by 2 bases, with 7 bases left in between. The CDR3 has 13 amino acids. Germline V CDR1 and CDR2: KGHSH, LQKENI. In DNA form, the CDR3 reads TGTGCCAGCTCACCTCCAGGACAAGAGACCCAGTACTTC. The encoded protein is CASSPPGQETQYF.

This clone occurred a few times. The same CDR3 can be traced to other DNA sequences in this sample. The CDR3 sequence is CASSVKGDTEAFF. The CDR3 DNA reads as TGTGCCAGTAGTGTTAAGGGAGACACTGAAGCTTTCTTT. The chain recombines TRBV19 with TRBJ1-1, with unresolved D. CDR1 is LNHDA, CDR2 SQIVND, per germline (reference sequence). The CDR3 covers 13 residues. The ends were cut back, 5 bases at V and 3 bases at J, with 10 bases in the middle.

V usage is TRBV4-2 and J usage is TRBJ2-1; TRBD2 matches at 10 bases. Germline V gene sequence: CDR1 LGHNA, CDR2 YNFKEQ. The CDR3 totals 20 residues. Trimming cost V 0 bases and J 0 bases; bases outside gene matches: 11. In nucleotides, the CDR3 is TGTGCCAGCAGCCAAGATGAGGGACTAGCGATATCTAGCTCCTACAATGAGCAGTTCTTC. This gives the protein CASSQDEGLAISSSYNEQFF.

This clone has just a few counts. The rearrangement joins TRBV19 to TRBJ1-1; D gene unclear. CDR1 and CDR2 from the germline V gene are LNHDA and SQIVND (reference sequence). This CDR3 has 11 amino acids. Trimming removed 3 bases from V and 10 bases from J, with 9 bases in between. The CDR3 region is CASSMTGLAFF. In DNA, the CDR3 is TGTGCCAGTAGTATGACGGGGTTAGCTTTCTTT. Based on the CDR3 plus reference TRBV19 and TRBJ1-1, the full variable domain is DGGITQSPKYLFRKEGQNVTLSCEQNLNHDAMYWYRQDPGQGLRLIYYSQIVNDFQKGDIAEGYSVSREKKESFPLTVTSAQKNPTAFYLCASSMTGLAFFGQGTRLTVV.

A word on this clone: The conserved phenylalanine or tryptophan is not found at the CDR3 terminus, so this likely reflects a read error. This rearrangement joins TRBV5-4 to TRBJ2-7; 10 nucleotides align to TRBD2. This CDR3 contains 15 residues. The V segment lost 3 bases and the J segment 0 bases; nucleotides outside the gene matches: 3. Germline V gene sequence: CDR1 SGHNT, CDR2 YYREEE (reference sequence). The CDR3 bases are TGTGCCAGCAGCTCAGCTAGCGGGGGCTCCTACGAGCAGTACTCC. Its translation: CASSSASGGSYEQYS.

The chain joins TRBV2 to TRBJ1-5, with 9 bases identical to TRBD1. CDR1 SNHLY and CDR2 FYNNEI come from the germline V gene. The V gene end was trimmed by 6 bases and the J gene end by 7 bases; junction bases not matched to a gene: 4. This CDR3 is 13 amino acids long. The CDR3 is CASRDRGWQPQHF. The CDR3 DNA is TGTGCCAGCAGGGACAGGGGATGGCAGCCCCAGCATTTT.

V and J are TRBV6-1 and TRBJ2-4; D gene uncertain. The CDR3 spans 15 residues. V was clipped by 1 base and J by 0 bases, with 7 bases between them. The V gene's germline CDR1 is MNHNS and CDR2 SASEGT. CDR3 sequence: CASSEDGVAKNIQYF. The CDR3 DNA reads TGTGCCAGCAGTGAAGACGGTGTAGCCAAAAACATTCAGTACTTC.

The chain joins TRBV6-6 to TRBJ1-3, with 8 nucleotides matching TRBD1. This CDR3 comprises 16 residues. V lost 8 bases to trimming and J lost 3 bases; unmatched junction nucleotides: 12. In germline, CDR1 is MNHNY, CDR2 SVGAGI (reference sequence). Written as DNA, the CDR3 is TGTGCCAGCGGTGGGACAGGCCCAGTTATTGGAAACACCATATATTTT. It codes for CASGGTGPVIGNTIYF.

This clone was seen only a few times. The V call is TRBV30, the J call TRBJ2-2; D is uncertain. V gave up 4 bases and J gave up 6 bases, with 6 bases separating them. The CDR3 extends over 11 amino acids. Germline CDR1 reads GTSNPN; CDR2 reads SVGIG (reference sequence). The CDR3 reads CAWTRAGELFF. The CDR3 bases are TGTGCCTGGACCCGGGCCGGGGAGCTGTTTTTT.

The chain uses TRBV2 and TRBJ1-1; possibly TRBD1 for D (6 bases). The CDR3 has 14 residues. Germline V gene data show CDR1 as SNHLY and CDR2 as FYNNEI. Trimming stripped 7 bases from V and 3 bases from J, with 15 bases between. CDR3 sequence: CASNLTGRHTEAFF. The CDR3, as DNA: TGTGCCAGCAACCTTACAGGGCGTCACACTGAAGCTTTCTTT.

This clone showed up just once. This chain joins TRBV6-5 and TRBJ1-1, with TRBD1 identical over 11 bases. Germline values: CDR1 MNHEY, CDR2 SVGAGI. CDR3 length equals 14 residues. The J segment lost 4 bases and the V segment lost 5 bases, leaving 3 bases of the junction unmatched. The CDR3 DNA reads TGTGCCAGCAGTGAAGGGACAGGGGGCACTGAAGCTTTCTTT. Translated: CASSEGTGGTEAFF.

The chain joins TRBV27 to TRBJ1-1, with 8 bases fitting TRBD1. The germline CDR1 and CDR2 sequences are MNHEY and SMNVEV (reference sequence). The CDR3 consists of 16 residues. V was pared by 4 bases and J by 3 bases, with 10 bases of the junction left unmatched. This chain's CDR3 is CASSSWTGPGDTEAFF. The CDR3 DNA sequence: TGTGCCAGCAGTTCCTGGACAGGGCCTGGGGACACTGAAGCTTTCTTT.

The rearrangement links TRBV6-5 to TRBJ1-4; 7 nucleotides align to TRBD1. Unmatched junction bases numbered 2, after V lost 4 bases and J lost 3 bases. The CDR3 consists of 14 residues. Germline assignment: CDR1 MNHEY and CDR2 SVGAGI. CDR3 amino acids: CASSSRGSNEKLFF. The CDR3 region has the DNA TGTGCCAGCAGTTCCAGGGGGTCTAATGAAAAACTGTTTTTT.